This TCR beta chain is from a study of blood T cell repertoires in COVID-19. Trimming took 7 bases from V and 6 from J; bases not matched to a gene: 7. Germline V gives CDR1 SQVTM, CDR2 ANQGSEA. CDR3 size: 14 residues. Sequenced by immunoSEQ multiplex PCR; TCRdb stores in-frame clones only, minus some. The sample records about 69,000 clones, roughly three quarters being singletons. The V call is TRBV29-1, the J call TRBJ2-2, with 11 bases that match TRBD1. The source is a human donor in a cohort sampled during active COVID-19. The sequenced sample was peripheral blood. The CDR3 coding sequence is TGCAGCGCGCCGGGACAGGGGGATTCCGGGGAGCTGTTTTTT. Protein product: CSAPGQGDSGELFF.